This TCR beta chain comes out of a study of blood T cell repertoires in COVID-19. Study-level background: Some COVID-19 samples were acute and others convalescent; all came from the United States, Italy and Spain. Sources were T cells, B-cell-depleted T cells, or PBMCs; the material itself was cDNA or gDNA.

Trimming removed 4 bases from V and 0 bases from J; junction bases left unmatched: 8. Germline V gives CDR1 LGHNA, CDR2 YNFKEQ. CDR3 length: 16 amino acids. Per the study methods: How many nucleated cells were present was estimated from reference gene primer amplification. This table comes from immunoSEQ multiplex PCR, and its TCRdb copy is limited to in-frame clones, with some not included. That table supplies the V and J calls and clone size; D and trimming were determined from the DNA. In the table there are about 47,000 clones, 75% to 85% of which are singletons. The material sequenced was peripheral blood. This receptor was obtained from a human donor with acute or convalescent COVID-19. The donor label of this sample is uncertain. The chain is built from TRBV4-2 and TRBJ1-1; 7 bases agree with TRBD1. CDR3 in DNA: TGTGCCAGCAGCCTAGACAGGGTAACTCTGAACACTGAAGCTTTCTTT. It encodes CASSLDRVTLNTEAFF.